This record looks at one T cell receptor beta chain sequence and its context. This sample is drawn from a study of shared clonotypes between healthy human individuals. On the study more broadly: Samples came from a couple of female and a few male donors aged 18 to 49.

V lost 5 bases, J lost 5 bases, and 18 bases lay in between. The CDR3 spans 15 residues. Looked up from germline, CDR1 is SGHNT and CDR2 is YENEEA. CD8 cells classed as naive were CD45RO-negative and positively selected for CCR7, excluding terminally differentiated effector memory CD45RA+ cells. In the study's own analysis: There were no quality scores in the junction-only immunoSEQ sequences, so filtering differed. Sequenced by immunoSEQ multiplex PCR; TCRdb stores in-frame clones only, minus some. V, J and clone size are taken as reported in that table, and D and trimming were inferred from the DNA itself. This sample carries 630,000 or so clones, nearly 98% of them seen once, and the ten largest clones take 0.3%.

This TCR was sampled from a man under 40 in good health. The rearrangement uses TRBV11-3 and TRBJ2-5; a possible D gene is TRBD2 (6 bases). The sample consisted of naive CD8+ T cells sorted from blood. The DNA of the CDR3 is TGTGCCAGCAGCCCGCGGGGACTGCCCGGGGAGACCCAGTACTTC. Protein: CASSPRGLPGETQYF.